These 16 T cell receptor beta chains were all obtained from the same sample, sequenced in a study of technical replicates of blood from four donors. Only in-frame clones appear in the TCRdb table, and some are missing; sequencing was by immunoSEQ multiplex PCR. The sample holds roughly 81,000 clones, approximately 97% seen once. The sequencing input was T cells isolated from PBMCs. All receptors come from a human donor in good health.

The rearrangement uses TRBV5-1 and TRBJ2-7, with 7 positions matching TRBD2. Germline V gene lookup returns CDR1 SGHRS and CDR2 YFSETQ. There are 16 residues in the CDR3. The ends lost 0 bases at V and 4 bases at J; junction bases unmatched: 10. CDR3 sequence reads: CASSLVQSGGLYEQYF. The CDR3 DNA reads as TGCGCCAGCAGCTTGGTTCAATCCGGGGGGTTGTACGAGCAGTACTTC.

The genes are TRBV7-9 and TRBJ1-1, with a tentative D call TRBD1 (6 bases). There are 18 residues in the CDR3. Germline CDR1 is SEHNR and CDR2 is FQNEAQ (reference sequence). V was cut by 4 bases and J by 0 bases, with 21 bases left in between. Here the CDR3 DNA reads TGTGCCAGCAGCTCCAGAGAATACAACAGGGAGTTGAACACTGAAGCTTTCTTT. Residues: CASSSREYNRELNTEAFF.

This clone was picked up a small number of times. This CDR3 is CASRFTGATDEKLFF. The DNA of the CDR3 is TGTGCCAGCAGATTTACAGGGGCGACTGATGAAAAACTGTTTTTT. The chain couples TRBV7-8 to TRBJ1-4, with 7 bases identical to TRBD1. The V gene end was trimmed by 6 bases and the J gene end by 6 bases; junction bases not matched to a gene: 10. This CDR3 region has 15 residues. CDR1 is SGHVS and CDR2 is FQNEAQ in the germline V gene.

This chain links TRBV2 with TRBJ2-7, with 11 nucleotides matching TRBD2. The CDR3 runs 15 residues. V gave up 4 bases and J gave up 7 bases; unmatched junction bases: 9. The V gene's germline CDR1 is SNHLY and CDR2 FYNNEI. The CDR3 sequence is CASSVASGGITEQYF. DNA of the CDR3: TGTGCCAGCAGTGTTGCTAGCGGGGGGATCACTGAGCAGTACTTC.

The chain is built from TRBV28 and TRBJ2-2, with D possibly TRBD1 on 5 matching bases. Trimming shortened V by 7 bases and J by 8 bases, and 26 bases separated the two germline ends. CDR3 length: 17 residues. From germline, CDR1 is MDHEN and CDR2 SYDVKM. The CDR3, as DNA: TGTGCCAGCAACCCGCCAGGGCAGTTTCCCCACGGTGGGGAGCTGTTTTTT. It encodes CASNPPGQFPHGGELFF.

V gene TRBV6-5 combines with J gene TRBJ1-6, with D perhaps matching TRBD1 (6 bases). There are 15 residues in the CDR3. Trimming removed 2 bases from V and 10 bases from J, with 15 bases in between. Germline CDR1 and CDR2: MNHEY and SVGAGI. This CDR3 reads CASSYVPGVGSPLHF. The CDR3 DNA reads as TGTGCCAGCAGTTACGTTCCAGGGGTTGGGTCACCCCTCCACTTT.

J is TRBJ2-7 and V is TRBV28, with 16 positions matching TRBD2. With V trimmed by 6 bases and J by 3 bases, 17 bases remained unmatched. CDR3 size: 20 residues. Per germline, CDR1 MDHEN and CDR2 SYDVKM. CDR3 sequence: CASSQVGLAGGPRFNYEQYF. The CDR3, as DNA: TGTGCCAGCAGCCAAGTGGGACTAGCGGGAGGGCCCCGGTTTAACTACGAGCAGTACTTC.

The chain employs TRBV30 and TRBJ1-1; D unclear. This CDR3 has 14 amino acids. V was pared by 6 bases and J by 1 base, with 15 bases between. The germline V gene encodes CDR1 GTSNPN and CDR2 SVGIG (reference sequence). The CDR3 region has the DNA TGTGCCTGCCACCCTGCTCTGGCGAACACTGAAGCTTTCTTT. Translation gives CACHPALANTEAFF. The variable domain in full, completed from reference TRBV30 and TRBJ1-1, reads SQTIHQWPATLVQPVGSPLSLECTVEGTSNPNLYWYRQAAGRGLQLLFYSVGIGQISSEVPQNLSASRPQDRQFILSSKKLLLSDSGFYLCACHPALANTEAFFGQGTRLTVV.

This chain connects TRBV18 to TRBJ1-1, with 8 bases matching TRBD1. This CDR3 is 14 amino acids long. Germline CDR1 reads KGHSH; CDR2 reads LQKENI. The V segment lost 4 bases and the J segment 1 base; nucleotides outside the gene matches: 2. Here the CDR3 DNA reads TGTGCCAGCTCACGGGGACAGGAGAACACTGAAGCTTTCTTT. Residues: CASSRGQENTEAFF.

The rearrangement joins TRBV7-7 to TRBJ2-5; 7 nucleotides agree with TRBD2. This CDR3 has 13 amino acids. The V and J ends lost 5 bases and 4 bases, in that order; junction bases with no gene match: 4. CDR1 is SSHAT and CDR2 is FNYEAQ in the germline V gene (reference sequence). The CDR3 region has the DNA TGTGCCAGCAGCCCGGGGGGAGGAGAGACCCAGTACTTC. It translates to CASSPGGGETQYF.

The V gene is TRBV18, the J gene TRBJ1-3; no firm D call. The CDR3 extends over 15 amino acids. Germline CDR1 reads KGHSH; CDR2 reads LQKENI. Trimming removed 3 bases at V and 2 bases at J, with 11 bases between. As DNA, the CDR3 is TGTGCCAGCTCACCGCTGACGGGTACTGGAAACACCATATATTTT. Protein product: CASSPLTGTGNTIYF.

The V call is TRBV27, the J call TRBJ2-7; tentatively, D is TRBD2 (6 bases). The germline V and J ends were trimmed by 3 bases and 2 bases, with 8 bases remaining between them. The germline CDR1 and CDR2 sequences are MNHEY and SMNVEV (reference sequence). This CDR3 has 13 amino acids. The CDR3 here is CASSLEGAYEQYF. CDR3 coding DNA: TGTGCCAGCAGTTTGGAGGGCGCCTACGAGCAGTACTTC.

DNA for the CDR3: TGTGCCAGCAGGACAGCCTTGAACACTGAAGCTTTCTTT. Protein: CASRTALNTEAFF. The chain carries TRBV2 and TRBJ1-1; TRBD1 might be the D (5 bases). The CDR3 consists of 13 residues. V dropped 6 bases and J dropped 0 bases, with 8 bases sitting between them. Germline lookup yields CDR1 SNHLY and CDR2 FYNNEI.

The chain links TRBV5-1 to TRBJ2-1; 12 nucleotides agree with TRBD2. CDR3 length: 17 amino acids. Per the germline V gene, CDR1 is SGHRS and CDR2 is YFSETQ. V lost 0 bases to trimming and J lost 6 bases; unmatched junction nucleotides: 7. DNA of the CDR3: TGCGCCAGCAGCTTGGAGCTAGCGGGGGGGCCGAGCAATGAGCAGTTCTTC. Amino acid sequence: CASSLELAGGPSNEQFF. Variable domain in full (rest from reference TRBV5-1 and TRBJ2-1): KAGVTQTPRYLIKTRGQQVTLSCSPISGHRSVSWYQQTPGQGLQFLFEYFSETQRNKGNFPGRFSGRQFSNSRSEMNVSTLELGDSALYLCASSLELAGGPSNEQFFGPGTRLTVL.

This clone appeared a single time. The chain has TRBV4-1 and TRBJ2-7; 9 bases fit TRBD2. The length of the CDR3 is 15 residues. Trimming at V came to 3 bases and at J to 3 bases, leaving 6 bases not matched to a gene. Germline CDR1 is MGHRA and CDR2 is YSYEKL. The CDR3 loop reads CASSQEASGNYEQYF. Here the CDR3 DNA reads TGCGCCAGCAGCCAGGAAGCTAGCGGGAACTACGAGCAGTACTTC.

The J gene is TRBJ2-3, the V gene TRBV6-5, with D maybe TRBD2 (6 bases). Germline CDR1 MNHEY, CDR2 SVGAGI. V was cut by 6 bases and J by 2 bases, with 15 bases left in between. The CDR3 has 15 amino acids. The CDR3 is CASRTRWTITDTQYF. For the CDR3, the DNA is TGTGCCAGCAGAACTCGGTGGACTATCACAGATACGCAGTATTTT.